What follows is one T cell receptor (beta chain) and its context. Its antigen is unknown. This record comes from a study of lymphopenia after photon versus proton radiotherapy. Clones were read by immunoSEQ multiplex PCR, and TCRdb kept only the in-frame ones, dropping some. Of roughly 29,000 clones listed, roughly 89% are singletons. Study-level results: In patients who died, overall survival fell as post-nadir TCR diversity dropped more. Better survival with proton therapy was suggested as possible, not demonstrated. After the lymphocyte nadir, photon-treated repertoires showed oligoclonal expansion, especially of CD8+ Temra cells.

This receptor was taken from a woman aged 55-70 years with cholangiocarcinoma. Some clones in this sample may be carry-over from other donors' samples. The sequencing here drew on peripheral blood, taken from a patient treated with proton-based radiotherapy.

The CDR3 DNA follows: TGTGCCAGCAGTTACGGTGGGGAACAGGGGAAAGGGCAGTTCTTC. Residues: CASSYGGEQGKGQFF. The chain carries TRBV6-5 and TRBJ2-1; TRBD1 agrees at 7 bases. In germline, CDR1 is MNHEY, CDR2 SVGAGI. CDR3 size: 15 residues. V dropped 2 bases and J dropped 12; count of bases not matched to a gene: 13.